This T cell receptor beta chain was observed in a study of early T cells in non-severe SARS-CoV-2 infection. Study details: Chains from this unsorted whole-blood bulk RNA could not be paired. Study observations and caveats: The matching step, a VDJdb search, favored anti-spike CD8 responses and missed private and CD4 specificities.

Molecules of cDNA were individually given unique molecular identifiers that were attached to them. TCRdb processed the 5' RACE reads anew with MiXCR; each CDR3 protein has one entry. The sample contains tens of thousands of distinct CDR3 sequences, 8.5% to 12% of which appear only once. This clonotype appeared many times. Its antigen is unknown. The germline gives CDR1 SGDLS, CDR2 YYNGEE. The CDR3 runs 12 residues. Trimming took 3 bases from V and 6 from J, leaving 7 bases between them. This receptor was identified in an adult who was a healthcare worker with PCR-confirmed SARS-CoV-2 infection or an uninfected control (not recorded which). The sample comprised whole blood. The chain carries TRBV9 and TRBJ1-3; D gene unclear. CDR3 amino acids: CASSARPNTIYF. Here the CDR3 DNA reads TGTGCCAGCAGCGCCCGGCCAAACACCATATATTTT.